These 20 T cell receptor beta chains were sequenced from one sample in a study of T-cell reconstitution after alpha-beta-depleted transplantation in children. The authors prepared the TCRbeta library with unique molecular identifiers. In TCRdb, the PCR reads were re-called with MiXCR into one record per CDR3 protein. This table holds roughly 610,000 distinct CDR3 sequences, 10% to 13% found once. Material: PBMCs from the stem cell graft donor, obtained from the stem cell graft. The receptor source for this set is a human donor who donated a stem cell graft to a child with acute myeloid leukemia.

The gene calls are TRBV5-1 and TRBJ1-5; 7 nucleotides align to TRBD1. Germline values: CDR1 SGHRS, CDR2 YFSETQ. This CDR3 has 17 residues. V lost 5 bases and J lost 1; bases outside the gene matches: 12. The CDR3 loop is CASSYDRDEGSNQPQHF. CDR3 coding DNA: TGCGCCAGCAGTTATGACAGGGATGAAGGAAGCAATCAGCCCCAGCATTTT.

There are a few counts of this clonotype. V and J are TRBV6-1 and TRBJ2-6, with TRBD2 identical over 10 bases. Trimming at V came to 7 bases and at J to 4 bases, leaving 4 bases not matched to a gene. Germline V gene sequence: CDR1 MNHNS, CDR2 SASEGT. CDR3 length: 15 residues. The CDR3 DNA follows: TGTGCCAGCACTAGCGGGAGATCCGGGGCCAACGTCCTGACTTTC. This codes for CASTSGRSGANVLTF.

This clonotype has ten or more counts. This rearrangement joins TRBV10-3 to TRBJ2-5; 9 bases are a match to TRBD1. Germline V CDR1 and CDR2: ENHRY, SYGVKD. The ends lost 4 bases at V and 5 bases at J; junction bases unmatched: 8. The CDR3 has 15 amino acids. DNA for the CDR3: TGTGCCATCAGTGGTGGGACAGGGACGTGGGAGACCCAGTACTTC. It yields the protein CAISGGTGTWETQYF.

The V and J genes are TRBV6-1 and TRBJ2-7; TRBD2 matches at 13 bases. After removal of 4 bases from V and 0 bases from J, the junction contained 0 bases not matched to a gene. This CDR3 comprises 15 residues. CDR1 MNHNS and CDR2 SASEGT come from the germline V gene. The CDR3 coding sequence is TGTGCCAGCAGTGGACTAGCGGGAGGCTCCTACGAGCAGTACTTC. Its translation: CASSGLAGGSYEQYF.

This clonotype was counted a single time. The gene calls are TRBV30 and TRBJ2-5; a weak D match, TRBD1 (7 bases). Trimming took 4 bases from V and 4 from J, leaving 16 bases between them. Germline assignment: CDR1 GTSNPN and CDR2 SVGIG (reference sequence). The CDR3 consists of 14 residues. CDR3 bases: TGTGCCTGGAACTCCCAGGGGGGCATAGAGACCCAGTACTTC. Translation: CAWNSQGGIETQYF.

This clonotype turned up a few times. The chain employs TRBV5-1 and TRBJ2-7, with a possible D match to TRBD1 (6 bases). The V and J ends lost 3 bases and 2 bases respectively, with 12 bases between them. The CDR3 loop spans 14 amino acids. Per the germline V gene, CDR1 is SGHRS and CDR2 is YFSETQ. This CDR3 is CASSSGQFPYEQYF. In DNA, the CDR3 is TGCGCCAGCAGCTCCGGACAGTTCCCCTACGAGCAGTACTTC.

This clonotype was counted at least ten times. The chain recombines TRBV7-2 with TRBJ2-3; no clear D gene. This CDR3 comprises 12 residues. From germline, CDR1 is SGHTA and CDR2 FQGNSA. V lost 2 bases and J 3 bases, leaving 3 bases between the germline ends. The CDR3 sequence: CASSLWTDTQYF. DNA for the CDR3: TGTGCCAGCAGCTTATGGACAGATACGCAGTATTTT.

The chain combines TRBV5-6 with TRBJ1-4, with a possible D match to TRBD1 (5 bases). The germline V gene has CDR1 SGHDT and CDR2 YYEEEE. The V end lost 4 bases, the J end lost 4 bases, and 14 bases lay between the germline ends. The length of the CDR3 is 15 residues. The chain's CDR3 is CASSRPGLINEKLFF. In nucleotides, the CDR3 is TGTGCCAGCAGCAGACCGGGACTGATTAATGAAAAACTGTTTTTT.

In this sample, this clonotype turned up a few times. V is TRBV9 and J is TRBJ2-7; perhaps TRBD2 as D (7 bases). Per germline, CDR1 SGDLS and CDR2 YYNGEE. Deletions cut 1 base from V and 6 bases from J, with 11 bases between. CDR3 length equals 13 residues. As DNA, the CDR3 is TGTGCCAGCAGCGTAACAAGGGGGGGCGAGCAGTACTTC. Its protein product is CASSVTRGGEQYF.

The J gene is TRBJ2-1, the V gene TRBV12-3 or TRBV12-4; D uncertain. V lost 6 bases and J 6 bases, leaving 12 bases between the germline ends. The CDR3 extends over 13 amino acids. The DNA of the CDR3 is TGTGCCAGCAGCCCGGCCAGAAGCAATGAGCAGTTCTTC. It encodes CASSPARSNEQFF.

The chain has TRBV20-1 and TRBJ2-7; perhaps D is TRBD1 or TRBD2 (5 bases each). From germline, CDR1 is DFQATT and CDR2 SNEGSKA (reference sequence). V was shortened by 0 bases and J by 3 bases, with 12 bases between the two germline ends. The CDR3 spans 14 residues. CDR3 coding DNA: TGCAGTGCTAGAGATAGGGACCTTCTCTACGAGCAGTACTTC. Translated: CSARDRDLLYEQYF.

This chain uses TRBV13 with TRBJ2-1, with TRBD1 as a possible D gene (6 bases). V lost 0 bases, J lost 1 base, and 13 bases lay in between. From germline, CDR1 is PRHDT and CDR2 FYEKMQ (reference sequence). CDR3 size: 17 residues. As DNA, the CDR3 is TGTGCCAGCAGCTTAGGGTTCGAGGGGGATTCCTACAATGAGCAGTTCTTC. Its protein is CASSLGFEGDSYNEQFF.

This clonotype was seen more than once but under ten times. The rearrangement links TRBV9 to TRBJ2-1, with a possible D match to TRBD2 (6 bases). Germline assignment: CDR1 SGDLS and CDR2 YYNGEE. Trimming cost V 5 bases and J 2 bases, with 14 bases left between them. CDR3 length: 15 amino acids. The CDR3 sequence is CASSTIAVPYNEQFF. CDR3 in DNA: TGTGCCAGCAGTACTATAGCGGTCCCCTACAATGAGCAGTTCTTC.

The CDR3 sequence: CASSSAAGGSYEQYF. Written as DNA, the CDR3 is TGTGCCAGCAGCTCGGCGGCGGGAGGCTCCTACGAGCAGTACTTC. J is TRBJ2-7 and V is TRBV7-9; 8 nucleotides align to TRBD2. V lost 4 bases to trimming and J lost 0 bases; unmatched junction nucleotides: 5. The CDR3 covers 15 residues. CDR1 and CDR2 (germline): SEHNR, FQNEAQ (reference sequence).

The V and J genes are TRBV6-1 and TRBJ2-7; no firm D call. Trimming pared 6 bases from V and 2 bases from J, leaving 14 bases between. From germline, CDR1 is MNHNS and CDR2 SASEGT. The CDR3 length is 14 residues. The CDR3 loop is CASSEVSGAYEQYF. CDR3 nucleotides: TGTGCCAGCAGCGAGGTGTCTGGGGCCTACGAGCAGTACTTC.

This clonotype was observed many times. This chain joins TRBV12-3 or TRBV12-4 and TRBJ1-3; TRBD1 agrees at 10 bases. The CDR3 is 15 residues long. V shed 5 bases and J 4 bases; nucleotides not matched to a gene: 5. The CDR3: CASSLGQGRGNTIYF. CDR3 nucleotides: TGTGCCAGCAGTCTGGGACAGGGGAGAGGAAACACCATATATTTT.

The rearrangement links TRBV19 to TRBJ1-1; the D is unclear. Germline V lookup: CDR1 LNHDA, CDR2 SQIVND (reference sequence). This CDR3 spans 15 amino acids. V was shortened by 1 base and J by 0 bases, with 9 bases between the two germline ends. In DNA form, the CDR3 reads TGTGCCAGTAGTATAGCCCGGGTATTGAACACTGAAGCTTTCTTT. It yields the protein CASSIARVLNTEAFF.

This clonotype has a count of ten or more. The chain joins TRBV9 to TRBJ1-1, with TRBD1 as a possible D gene (6 bases). The V gene's germline CDR1 is SGDLS and CDR2 YYNGEE. V lost 4 bases to trimming and J lost 5 bases, with 15 bases between them. The CDR3 is made up of 14 amino acids. CDR3 residues: CASSRDHTGTEAFF. The CDR3, as DNA: TGTGCCAGCAGCCGGGATCACACAGGGACTGAAGCTTTCTTT.

About this clonotype: A much larger clone differs from this one at a single base, so this may be a read error. The chain uses TRBV20-1 and TRBJ2-2, with D possibly matching TRBD2 (5 bases). This CDR3 has 13 residues. Germline CDR1 DFQATT, CDR2 SNEGSKA (reference sequence). The CDR3 loop reads CGASPYGAGELFF. In nucleotides, the CDR3 is TGCGGTGCTAGCCCCTATGGGGCCGGGGAGCTGTTTTTT.

This clonotype was seen repeatedly, ten times or more. The chain is built from TRBV11-2 and TRBJ2-5, with D tentatively TRBD2 (5 bases). Germline CDR1 and CDR2: SGHAT and FQNNGV. Trimming took 1 base from V and 5 from J, leaving 14 bases between them. This CDR3 is built from 15 residues. The CDR3 DNA reads TGTGCCAGCAGCTTAGGGACTGTGAGAGGGGAGACCCAGTACTTC. Its protein product is CASSLGTVRGETQYF.